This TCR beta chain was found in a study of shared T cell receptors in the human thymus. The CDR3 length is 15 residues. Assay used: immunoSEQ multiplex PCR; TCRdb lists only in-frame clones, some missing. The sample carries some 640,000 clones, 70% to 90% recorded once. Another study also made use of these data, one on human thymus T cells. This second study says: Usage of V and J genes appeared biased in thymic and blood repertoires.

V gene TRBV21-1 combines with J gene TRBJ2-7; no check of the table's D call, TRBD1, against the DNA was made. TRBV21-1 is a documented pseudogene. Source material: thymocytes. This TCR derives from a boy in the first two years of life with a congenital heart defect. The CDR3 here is CASSPRQGRGYEQYF. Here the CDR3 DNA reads TGTGCCAGCAGCCCTCGACAGGGAAGGGGATACGAGCAGTACTTC.